The present T cell receptor beta chain was sequenced within a study of radiotherapy plus CTLA-4 blockade in lung cancer. The CDR3 runs to 14 residues. The ends were cut back, 2 bases at V and 0 bases at J, with 7 bases in the middle. Germline lookup yields CDR1 SEHNR and CDR2 FQNEAQ (reference sequence). Here immunoSEQ multiplex PCR was the method, and the copy in TCRdb shows in-frame clones only, minus some. The profile covers more than 90,000 clones, with about 90% appearing a single time and roughly 4.9% taken by the ten largest. The V gene is TRBV7-9, the J gene TRBJ2-5, with D unresolved. The sample in question was peripheral blood, obtained from a patient treated with radiotherapy plus ipilimumab. This receptor was obtained from a human donor with non-small cell lung cancer that progressed on radiotherapy plus ipilimumab. The CDR3 coding sequence is TGTGCCAGCAGCTTACAGGAGTACCAAGAGACCCAGTACTTC. Translation gives CASSLQEYQETQYF.